The clone carrying this TCR beta chain was observed a handful of times. These data come from a study of identical twins. TCRdb passed the 5' RACE reads through MiXCR, listing each CDR3 protein once. The sample consists of roughly 770,000 distinct CDR3 sequences, 15% to 20% of them appearing once. The same sample was also used in a study of T cells expressing NK-cell markers.

The sample comprised PBMCs. This TCR was recovered from a woman younger than 30 in good health.

CDR3 nucleotides: TGTGCCAGCAGCCAAGAAGAGAGGGTCGTTTCACCCCTCCACTTT. Translated: CASSQEERVVSPLHF. This chain uses TRBV3-1 with TRBJ1-6; unclear D gene. Germline CDR1 LGHDT, CDR2 YNNKEL (reference sequence). The CDR3 runs 15 residues. Trimming took off 0 bases at V and 9 bases at J, with 12 bases between the two ends.